This TCR beta chain was recovered during a study of T cell responses to AZD1222 COVID-19 vaccine. Sequencing used immunoSEQ multiplex PCR; TCRdb keeps in-frame clones, though not all of them. Of some 180,000 clones listed, roughly 88% are singletons. The V and J ends lost 6 bases and 1 base respectively, with 15 bases between them. The CDR3 spans 15 residues. In germline, CDR1 is MNHEY, CDR2 SVGAGI. This specimen was peripheral blood, taken on day 0 of AZD1222 vaccination. The receptor comes from an adult in good health. The V call is TRBV6-5, the J call TRBJ1-1; D is perhaps TRBD1 (5 bases). The DNA of the CDR3 is TGTGCCAGCAGCCCGGAGGGAGGGGCGAACACTGAAGCTTTCTTT. It codes for CASSPEGGANTEAFF.